Following are 19 T cell receptor beta chains from one sample sequenced in a study of monozygotic twins with cystic fibrosis (TCRdb year 2021). The method behind the library was the immunoSEQ multiplex PCR assay. The table comes from immuneACCESS by way of TCRdb, which keeps in-frame sequences with V and J called. Part of the clones is missing from these tables; in studies checked, under half for an unresolved V gene and the rest for unknown reasons. The sample includes roughly 24,000 clones, with approximately 97% observed a single time. 0.12% to 0.15% of the sample goes to the ten largest clones. Sequencing was carried out using blood. These receptors came from a girl aged 10 to 17 with cystic fibrosis.

The chain combines TRBV5-1 with TRBJ2-3, with unresolved D. The CDR3 covers 14 residues. The V gene lost 0 bases and the J gene lost 1 base, with 6 bases spanning the gap. The germline CDR1 and CDR2 sequences are SGHRS and YFSETQ. The CDR3 loop is CASSLVWGTDTQYF. The CDR3, as DNA: TGCGCCAGCAGCTTGGTGTGGGGCACAGATACGCAGTATTTT.

V is TRBV11-2 and J is TRBJ2-7, with D hard to call. V was shortened by 3 bases and J by 9 bases, with 9 bases between the two germline ends. The germline CDR1 and CDR2 sequences are SGHAT and FQNNGV. The CDR3 consists of 11 residues. Here the CDR3 DNA reads TGTGCCAGCAGCTTCTCAGTGACGCAGTACTTC. This gives the protein CASSFSVTQYF.

The CDR3 here is CASSVTSGRSYEQYF. In DNA, the CDR3 is TGCGCCAGCAGCGTTACTAGCGGGAGATCCTACGAGCAGTACTTC. The chain recombines TRBV5-1 with TRBJ2-7; TRBD2 matches 11 bases. The length of the CDR3 is 15 residues. With V trimmed by 4 bases and J by 1 base, 4 bases remained unmatched. The germline V gene has CDR1 SGHRS and CDR2 YFSETQ. Variable domain in full (rest from reference TRBV5-1 and TRBJ2-7): KAGVTQTPRYLIKTRGQQVTLSCSPISGHRSVSWYQQTPGQGLQFLFEYFSETQRNKGNFPGRFSGRQFSNSRSEMNVSTLELGDSALYLCASSVTSGRSYEQYFGPGTRLTVT.

This clone was observed once. J is TRBJ1-1 and V is TRBV18; D remains ambiguous. This CDR3 has 13 residues. Trimming cost V 3 bases and J 4 bases, with 9 bases left between them. Per germline, CDR1 KGHSH and CDR2 LQKENI. For the CDR3, the DNA is TGTGCCAGCTCACCGAAAGTTGGCACTGAAGCTTTCTTT. This codes for CASSPKVGTEAFF.

Only one count was recorded for this clone. The chain is built from TRBV5-6 and TRBJ1-2; 7 bases align to TRBD1. The junction had 4 bases not matched to a gene; V was cut back by 4 bases and J by 1 base. This CDR3 spans 14 amino acids. Germline V gene data show CDR1 as SGHDT and CDR2 as YYEEEE. Here the CDR3 DNA reads TGTGCCAGCAGCGACGACAGGGTTAACTATGGCTACACCTTC. Translated, it gives CASSDDRVNYGYTF.

The sample holds one count of this clone. The chain joins TRBV30 to TRBJ1-3; D is uncertain. This CDR3 spans 14 amino acids. CDR1 and CDR2 (germline): GTSNPN, SVGIG (reference sequence). V dropped 4 bases and J dropped 0 bases, with 10 bases sitting between them. The CDR3 nucleotides are TGTGCCTGGAAGTCGATTCCCTCTGGAAACACCATATATTTT. Amino acid sequence: CAWKSIPSGNTIYF.

The genes are TRBV10-3 and TRBJ2-1; no clear D. CDR1 is ENHRY and CDR2 is SYGVKD in the germline V gene. The CDR3 loop spans 13 amino acids. Trimming left V 4 bases short and J 8 bases short, with 12 bases between. CDR3 loop: CAISASPDDEQFF. DNA of the CDR3: TGTGCCATCAGTGCGTCACCAGACGATGAGCAGTTCTTC.

The V call is TRBV30, the J call TRBJ2-1; 13 nucleotides align to TRBD2. The germline CDR1 and CDR2 sequences are GTSNPN and SVGIG (reference sequence). This CDR3 region has 18 residues. V lost 1 base to trimming and J lost 0 bases; unmatched junction nucleotides: 6. CDR3 coding DNA: TGTGCCTGGAGTGGACTCGGACTAGCGGGAGACTCCTACAATGAGCAGTTCTTC. Translated, it gives CAWSGLGLAGDSYNEQFF.

CDR3 amino acids: CASSLQGAGYEQYV. The CDR3 nucleotides are TGTGCCAGCAGCCTCCAGGGGGCTGGCTACGAGCAGTACGTC. The chain carries TRBV13 and TRBJ2-7, with 8 bases lining up with TRBD1. With 5 bases clipped from V and 3 bases from J, the junction kept 6 bases outside the gene matches. The CDR3 spans 14 residues. CDR1 PRHDT and CDR2 FYEKMQ come from the germline V gene (reference sequence).

The chain combines TRBV5-1 with TRBJ2-1; TRBD1 is a possible D gene (5 bases). Looked up from germline, CDR1 is SGHRS and CDR2 is YFSETQ. This CDR3 contains 17 residues. Trimming took off 4 bases at V and 7 bases at J, with 24 bases between the two ends. The CDR3 DNA is TGCGCCAGCAGCCAACCTGGAACCGGCCAGGGATGGAATGAGCAGTTCTTC. Its protein product is CASSQPGTGQGWNEQFF. Full variable domain (rest looked up from reference TRBV5-1 and TRBJ2-1): KAGVTQTPRYLIKTRGQQVTLSCSPISGHRSVSWYQQTPGQGLQFLFEYFSETQRNKGNFPGRFSGRQFSNSRSEMNVSTLELGDSALYLCASSQPGTGQGWNEQFFGPGTRLTVL.

The rearrangement uses TRBV19 and TRBJ2-2; TRBD2 aligns across 8 bases. The length of the CDR3 is 12 residues. The junction had 2 bases not matched to a gene; V was cut back by 10 bases and J by 4 bases. Germline CDR1 is LNHDA and CDR2 is SQIVND (reference sequence). CDR3 loop: CATGGGTGELFF. As DNA, the CDR3 is TGTGCCACGGGAGGGGGCACCGGGGAGCTGTTTTTT.

V and J are TRBV9 and TRBJ2-5; 8 bases agree with TRBD2. Germline V gives CDR1 SGDLS, CDR2 YYNGEE. V gave up 3 bases and J gave up 5 bases; unmatched junction bases: 6. The CDR3 covers 14 residues. The CDR3 spells CASSEAGGGETQYF. CDR3 coding DNA: TGTGCCAGCAGCGAGGCGGGAGGCGGGGAGACCCAGTACTTC.

J is TRBJ2-2 and V is TRBV15; D remains unclear. The length of the CDR3 is 13 residues. The V gene lost 5 bases and the J gene lost 4 bases, with 8 bases spanning the gap. Germline V lookup: CDR1 LNHNV, CDR2 YYDKDF (reference sequence). The CDR3: CATSPRTTGELFF. CDR3 coding DNA: TGTGCCACCAGCCCCCGTACCACCGGGGAGCTGTTTTTT. Variable domain in full (rest from reference TRBV15 and TRBJ2-2): DAMVIQNPRYQVTQFGKPVTLSCSQTLNHNVMYWYQQKSSQAPKLLFHYYDKDFNNEADTPDNFQSRRPNTSFCFLDIRSPGLGDTAMYLCATSPRTTGELFFGEGSRLTVL.

In its sample, this clone was seen a few times. V usage is TRBV2 and J usage is TRBJ1-5; the D gene is possibly TRBD1 (5 bases). CDR1 and CDR2 from the germline V gene are SNHLY and FYNNEI. The V end was cut by 4 bases, the J end by 4 bases, with 11 bases between. This CDR3 has 14 residues. The CDR3 protein is CASSVRQLNQPQHF. As DNA, the CDR3 is TGTGCCAGCAGTGTTCGACAGTTGAATCAGCCCCAGCATTTT. The variable domain in full, completed from reference TRBV2 and TRBJ1-5, reads EPEVTQTPSHQVTQMGQEVILRCVPISNHLYFYWYRQILGQKVEFLVSFYNNEISEKSEIFDDQFSVERPDGSNFTLKIRSTKLEDSAMYFCASSVRQLNQPQHFGDGTRLSIL.

The V call is TRBV19, the J call TRBJ2-7; unclear D gene. The CDR3 sequence is 15 residues long. Looked up from germline, CDR1 is LNHDA and CDR2 is SQIVND (reference sequence). V was pared by 6 bases and J by 0 bases, with 15 bases between. CDR3 region: CASSLTVAVSYEQYF. CDR3 DNA: TGTGCCAGTAGCCTTACAGTGGCAGTCTCCTACGAGCAGTACTTC.

The genes are TRBV5-1 and TRBJ2-4, with D unresolved. Trimming shortened V by 0 bases and J by 5 bases, and 9 bases separated the two germline ends. The germline gives CDR1 SGHRS, CDR2 YFSETQ. This CDR3 comprises 14 residues. The CDR3 bases are TGCGCCAGCAGCTTGGACAGACGGGAAAACATTCAGTACTTC. It is translated as CASSLDRRENIQYF.

The CDR3 sequence: CASTLYWGTSGANVLTF. For the CDR3, the DNA is TGTGCCAGCACCCTCTACTGGGGTACCTCTGGGGCCAACGTCCTGACTTTC. The V call is TRBV27, the J call TRBJ2-6, with no clear D. Germline V gene data show CDR1 as MNHEY and CDR2 as SMNVEV (reference sequence). The germline V and J ends were trimmed by 7 bases and 0 bases, with 16 bases remaining between them. The CDR3 consists of 17 residues.

This rearrangement joins TRBV7-9 to TRBJ2-3; 8 nucleotides align to TRBD2. V shed 5 bases, J shed 2 bases, and the junction held 12 bases outside the gene matches. This CDR3 is built from 17 residues. Germline values: CDR1 SEHNR, CDR2 FQNEAQ (reference sequence). For the CDR3, the DNA is TGTGCCAGCAGCCTACTTAGTACGGGAGGGATCACAGATACGCAGTATTTT. Translated, it gives CASSLLSTGGITDTQYF.

The chain combines TRBV30 with TRBJ1-1, with 8 bases matching TRBD1. The V gene end was trimmed by 8 bases and the J gene end by 6 bases; junction bases not matched to a gene: 8. Germline CDR1 and CDR2: GTSNPN and SVGIG (reference sequence). CDR3 length equals 12 residues. The CDR3 loop reads CAQGQGRSEAFF. CDR3 nucleotides: TGTGCCCAAGGACAGGGTCGATCTGAAGCTTTCTTT.